The table lists the clone carrying this TCR beta chain with a few counts. Its target is not known. TCRdb re-called the 5' RACE reads through MiXCR, storing one row per CDR3 protein. This sample has about 140,000 distinct CDR3 sequences, with around 14% found just once. These data originate in a study of T-cell memory formation after mild COVID-19. Overall study: The two donors had largely donor-specific TCR clusters.

Findings of the study overall: Researchers report contracting CD4+ clones mostly in CM and EM, with CD8+ clones in EMRA.

The sample taken for sequencing was PBMCs or a T cell subset sorted from them (not recorded which). This sequence originates from an adult woman who had mild COVID-19 (a few samples of this study predate the infection). Cell type and time point are not known.

The CDR3 DNA reads as TGTGCCAGCAGCAACGGACAGATTGCCAATGAGCAGTTCTTC. Its protein is CASSNGQIANEQFF. V is TRBV11-2 and J is TRBJ2-1; D may be TRBD1 (6 bases). V lost 5 bases to trimming and J lost 6 bases, with 14 bases between them. The germline gives CDR1 SGHAT, CDR2 FQNNGV. The CDR3 spans 14 residues.